This note documents a single T cell receptor beta chain sequence. Germline V CDR1 and CDR2: LNHDA, SQIVND (reference sequence). The V and J ends lost 9 bases and 10 bases respectively, with 19 bases between them. This CDR3 is 14 amino acids long. This record comes from a study of blood T cell repertoires in COVID-19. TCRdb's table, derived via immunoSEQ multiplex PCR, lists solely in-frame clones and lacks some. The repertoire holds 310,000 or so clones, with around 86% as singletons. The specimen sequenced was peripheral blood. The genes are TRBV19 and TRBJ1-6; weak D call: TRBD1 (5 bases). This sequence originates from a man between 50 and 59 years old with active or convalescent COVID-19. This CDR3 reads CASRQTDRGSPLHF. In nucleotides, the CDR3 is TGTGCCAGCCGGCAGACAGACCGCGGATCACCCCTCCACTTT.